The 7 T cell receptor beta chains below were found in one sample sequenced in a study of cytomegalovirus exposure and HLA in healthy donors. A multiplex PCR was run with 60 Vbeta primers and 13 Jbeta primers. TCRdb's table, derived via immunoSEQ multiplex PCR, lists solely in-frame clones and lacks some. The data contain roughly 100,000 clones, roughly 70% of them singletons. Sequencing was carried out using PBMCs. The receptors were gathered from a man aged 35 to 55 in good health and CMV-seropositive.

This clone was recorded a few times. CDR3 residues: CASGFFSGGGHNEQFF. CDR3 bases: TGTGCTAGTGGTTTCTTTAGCGGGGGGGGTCACAATGAGCAGTTCTTC. The J gene is TRBJ2-1, the V gene TRBV12-5; 11 bases align to TRBD2. The CDR3 contains 16 residues. The ends lost 3 bases at V and 5 bases at J; junction bases unmatched: 6. CDR1 LGHNT and CDR2 FRNRAP come from the germline V gene.

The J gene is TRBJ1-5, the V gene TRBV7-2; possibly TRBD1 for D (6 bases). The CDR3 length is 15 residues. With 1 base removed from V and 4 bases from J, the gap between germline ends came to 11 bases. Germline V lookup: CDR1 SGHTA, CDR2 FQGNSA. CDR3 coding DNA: TGTGCCAGCAGCTTAGTAGGGCAGGGGAATCAGCCCCAGCATTTT. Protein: CASSLVGQGNQPQHF.

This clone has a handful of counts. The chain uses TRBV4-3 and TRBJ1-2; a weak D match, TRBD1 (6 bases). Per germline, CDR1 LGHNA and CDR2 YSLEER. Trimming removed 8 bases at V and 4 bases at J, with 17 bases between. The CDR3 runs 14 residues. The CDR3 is CASRPNGQTYGYTF. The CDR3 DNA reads TGCGCCAGCCGGCCTAATGGACAGACCTATGGCTACACCTTC.

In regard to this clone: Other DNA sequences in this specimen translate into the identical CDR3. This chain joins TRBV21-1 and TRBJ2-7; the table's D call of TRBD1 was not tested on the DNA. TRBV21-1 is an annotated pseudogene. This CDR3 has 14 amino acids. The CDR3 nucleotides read TGTGCCAGCAGCAAAGGGGACAGCTCCTACGAGCAGTACTTC. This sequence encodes CASSKGDSSYEQYF.

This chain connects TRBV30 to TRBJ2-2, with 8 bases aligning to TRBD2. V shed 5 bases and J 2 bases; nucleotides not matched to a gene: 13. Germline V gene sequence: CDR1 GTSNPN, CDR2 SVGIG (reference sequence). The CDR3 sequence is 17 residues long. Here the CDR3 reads CAWGGGRYERNTGELFF. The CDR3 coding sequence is TGTGCCTGGGGCGGGGGGAGGTACGAAAGAAACACCGGGGAGCTGTTTTTT. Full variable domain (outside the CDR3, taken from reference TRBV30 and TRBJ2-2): SQTIHQWPATLVQPVGSPLSLECTVEGTSNPNLYWYRQAAGRGLQLLFYSVGIGQISSEVPQNLSASRPQDRQFILSSKKLLLSDSGFYLCAWGGGRYERNTGELFFGEGSRLTVL.

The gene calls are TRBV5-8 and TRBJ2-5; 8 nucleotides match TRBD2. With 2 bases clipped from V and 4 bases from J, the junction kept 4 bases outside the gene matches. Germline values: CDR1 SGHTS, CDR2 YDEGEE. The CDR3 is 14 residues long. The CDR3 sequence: CASSFGTRSETQYF. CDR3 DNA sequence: TGTGCCAGCAGCTTTGGGACTAGATCAGAGACCCAGTACTTC.

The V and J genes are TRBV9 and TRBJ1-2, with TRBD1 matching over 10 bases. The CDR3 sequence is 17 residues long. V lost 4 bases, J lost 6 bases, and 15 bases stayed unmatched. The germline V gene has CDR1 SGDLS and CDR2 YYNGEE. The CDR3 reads CASSSTFGRQGAHGYTF. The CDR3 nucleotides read TGTGCCAGCAGCTCAACCTTCGGTAGACAGGGGGCGCATGGCTACACCTTC.